This T cell receptor (beta chain) came from a study of identical twins' blood T cells. Details on this clonotype: A read error may account for a junction end that differs from germline.

TCRdb analysed the 5' RACE reads with MiXCR anew, one entry per CDR3 protein. The sample contains hundreds of thousands of distinct CDR3 sequences, approximately 30% of which appear only once. This TCR derives from a woman aged 18-55 years in good health. Sample: PBMCs.

The CDR3 is CASSLQLVGTDAFF. CDR3 bases: TGTGCCAGCAGCTTACAACTAGTCGGCACTGATGCTTTCTTT. The chain couples TRBV7-8 to TRBJ1-1; D ambiguous. Germline V CDR1 and CDR2: SGHVS, FQNEAQ. There are 14 residues in the CDR3.